This T cell receptor (beta chain) was observed in a study of blood T cell repertoires in COVID-19. Across the study: Acute and convalescent COVID-19 specimens originated in the United States, Italy and Spain.

Trimming removed 6 bases from V and 0 bases from J, with 19 bases in between. The CDR3 contains 16 residues. In germline, CDR1 is SQVTM, CDR2 ANQGSEA. Authors' data handling: Reference gene primers were amplified, and this amplification served to estimate nucleated cell counts. Generated by immunoSEQ multiplex PCR, the TCRdb table keeps only in-frame clones and is missing some. V, J and clone size derive from that table, while D and trimming were established from the DNA sequence. In the table there are some 200,000 clones, 80% of which are singletons. The chain combines TRBV29-1 with TRBJ2-3, with a tentative D call TRBD2 (5 bases). Sequencing was carried out using peripheral blood. This sequence originates from a woman in her seventies with acute or convalescent COVID-19. The CDR3 region is CSVEVSASRSTDTQYF. In nucleotides, the CDR3 is TGCAGCGTCGAGGTCTCGGCTAGCCGAAGCACAGATACGCAGTATTTT.